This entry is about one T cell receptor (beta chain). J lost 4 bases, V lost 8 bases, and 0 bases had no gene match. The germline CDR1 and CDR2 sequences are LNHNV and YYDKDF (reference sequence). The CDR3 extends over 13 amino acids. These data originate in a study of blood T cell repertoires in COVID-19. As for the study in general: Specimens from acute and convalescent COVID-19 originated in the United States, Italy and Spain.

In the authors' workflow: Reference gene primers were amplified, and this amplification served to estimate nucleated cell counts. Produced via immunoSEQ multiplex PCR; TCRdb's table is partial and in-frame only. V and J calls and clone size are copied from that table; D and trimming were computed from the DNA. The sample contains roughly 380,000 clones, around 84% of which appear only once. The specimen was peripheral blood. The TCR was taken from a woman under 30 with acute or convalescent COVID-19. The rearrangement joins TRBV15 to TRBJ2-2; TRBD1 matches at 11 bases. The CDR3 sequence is CATGTGGTGELFF. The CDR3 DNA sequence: TGTGCCACCGGGACAGGGGGCACCGGGGAGCTGTTTTTT.